This record covers a single T cell receptor (beta chain). At one end, the junction sequence differs from germline, possibly due to a read error. The data were produced by immunoSEQ multiplex PCR, yet TCRdb's version contains in-frame clones alone and is incomplete. The sample has 99,000 or so clones; roughly 90% are singletons. Time point defined: cycle 4 day 1 (C4D1), after 6 weeks of nivolumab. After autologous stem cell transplantation all patients relapsed, and prior brentuximab vedotin exposure differed between cohorts. This sample is part of a study of PD-1 blockade in classical Hodgkin lymphoma. The CDR3 loop spans 17 amino acids. Germline V gene data show CDR1 as GTSNPN and CDR2 as SVGIG (reference sequence).

The source was peripheral blood mononuclear cells (PBMCs), collected before the fourth cycle of nivolumab. This sequence was found in a human donor with classical Hodgkin lymphoma. The genes are TRBV30 and TRBJ1-5, with 9 bases aligning to TRBD1. The CDR3 DNA is TGTGCCTGGAGTTACGGGACAGGGTATGAAAGCAATCAGTCCCAGCATTTT. Its protein product is CAWSYGTGYESNQSQHF.